This entry lists 9 T cell receptor beta chains sequenced from one sample in a study of control samples from healthy donors and cancer patients. The repertoire was sequenced with immunoSEQ multiplex PCR; TCRdb's copy has only in-frame clones and lacks some. The top ten hold around 2.2% of the sample, which has 150,000 or so clones, about 94% seen once. Sequences were obtained from blood. These receptors all stem from a man aged 50 to 60 in good health.

The V and J genes are TRBV5-1 and TRBJ1-1; D gene unclear. CDR3 length: 14 residues. Trimming stripped 4 bases from V and 3 bases from J, with 13 bases between. The germline gives CDR1 SGHRS, CDR2 YFSETQ. The CDR3 spells CASSPDGGHTEAFF. CDR3 DNA: TGCGCCAGCAGCCCCGACGGTGGACACACTGAAGCTTTCTTT.

Turning to this clone: The same CDR3 arises from other DNA sequences in this sample as well. V gene TRBV18 combines with J gene TRBJ1-1; 8 bases agree with TRBD1. J was trimmed by 1 base and V by 2 bases; bases with no gene match: 0. CDR3 length equals 14 residues. Germline CDR1 and CDR2: KGHSH and LQKENI. CDR3 coding DNA: TGTGCCAGCTCACCAGGACAGGGGAACACTGAAGCTTTCTTT. This encodes CASSPGQGNTEAFF.

The DNA for the CDR3 is TGTGCCAGTACAAGGGGGCTGGTGAACACTGAAGCTTTCTTT. Translated: CASTRGLVNTEAFF. The V and J genes are TRBV19 and TRBJ1-1; 7 nucleotides match TRBD1. This CDR3 has 14 residues. V was pared by 7 bases and J by 0 bases, with 5 bases of the junction left unmatched. The V gene's germline CDR1 is LNHDA and CDR2 SQIVND (reference sequence).

The chain has TRBV28 and TRBJ2-7; D may be TRBD1 or TRBD2 (5 bases each). V lost 6 bases, J lost 3 bases, and 24 bases lay in between. The CDR3 runs to 17 residues. The germline V gene encodes CDR1 MDHEN and CDR2 SYDVKM. The CDR3 sequence: CASSPRQPYSGSYEQYF. The DNA of the CDR3 is TGTGCCAGCAGCCCTAGACAGCCTTATTCGGGAAGCTACGAGCAGTACTTC.

The V call is TRBV28, the J call TRBJ1-5; D remains ambiguous. Germline lookup yields CDR1 MDHEN and CDR2 SYDVKM. The CDR3 consists of 16 residues. Trimming took 6 bases from V and 3 from J, leaving 18 bases between them. CDR3 DNA sequence: TGTGCCAGCAGAACCCTAGAAGGGAGCGACAATCAGCCCCAGCATTTT. Protein product: CASRTLEGSDNQPQHF.

This chain uses TRBV28 with TRBJ2-7; D possibly corresponds to TRBD1 (6 bases). The ends were cut back, 6 bases at V and 5 bases at J, with 17 bases in the middle. The V gene's germline CDR1 is MDHEN and CDR2 SYDVKM. This CDR3 is built from 14 residues. For the CDR3, the DNA is TGTGCCAGCAGGACCGGACAGTTCAAGGACGAGCAGTACTTC. It translates to CASRTGQFKDEQYF.

The chain has TRBV5-1 and TRBJ1-4; perhaps TRBD1 as D (6 bases). This CDR3 comprises 15 residues. The V gene lost 4 bases and the J gene lost 4 bases, with 14 bases spanning the gap. Per germline, CDR1 SGHRS and CDR2 YFSETQ. This chain's CDR3 is CASSTGQSINEKLFF. The CDR3, as DNA: TGCGCCAGCAGCACTGGACAGTCTATTAATGAAAAACTGTTTTTT.

Details on this clone: The sample carries other DNA sequences with the same CDR3. The chain joins TRBV5-1 to TRBJ1-1; no reliable D call. Between the trimmed V and J ends, which lost 0 bases and 2 bases, there was a span of 5 bases. CDR1 is SGHRS and CDR2 is YFSETQ in the germline V gene. There are 13 residues in the CDR3. CDR3 region: CASSLVVNTEAFF. In DNA form, the CDR3 reads TGCGCCAGCAGCTTGGTTGTAAACACTGAAGCTTTCTTT.

This clone has just one count. The chain has TRBV11-2 and TRBJ2-1; D is perhaps TRBD1 or TRBD2 (5 bases each). Germline V lookup: CDR1 SGHAT, CDR2 FQNNGV. This CDR3 is built from 12 residues. The V and J ends lost 5 bases and 7 bases respectively, with 9 bases between them. The chain's CDR3 is CASSLGENEQFF. DNA of the CDR3: TGTGCCAGCAGCCTAGGGGAGAATGAGCAGTTCTTC.